This paragraph reports one T cell receptor (beta chain). Its antigen remains unidentified. TCRdb's table, derived via immunoSEQ multiplex PCR, lists solely in-frame clones and lacks some. The data show about 750,000 clones, with 92% seen just once and around 24% held by the top ten. These data come from a study of shared clonotypes between healthy human individuals. Looking at the study overall: There were three CD4 naive, three CD4 memory, two CD8 naive and one CD8 memory plates per donor.

Terminally differentiated effector memory CD45RA+ cells were left out of the naive CD8 fraction, which was CD45RO-negative and positively selected for CCR7. Donors, healthy HIV-negative adults, lacked recent acute infections or vaccinations. Notes on the study in general: Clonotype sharing among donors was expected to depend on sequencing depth. Researchers found naive subsets generally carried larger estimated richness than memory subsets.

The CDR3 has 15 amino acids. CDR1 and CDR2 from the germline V gene are MNHEY and SMNVEV (reference sequence). With 5 bases clipped from V and 2 bases from J, the junction kept 5 bases outside the gene matches. The sequence was obtained from a man between 25 and 39 years old in good health. Source material: naive CD8+ T cells sorted from blood. This chain joins TRBV27 and TRBJ2-1, with 8 bases fitting TRBD1. This CDR3 reads CASSGQGSPYNEQFF. CDR3 DNA sequence: TGTGCCAGCAGTGGACAGGGATCCCCCTACAATGAGCAGTTCTTC.